Listed here are 11 T cell receptor beta chains from one sample, sequenced in a study of T cell responses to AZD1222 COVID-19 vaccine. Assay: immunoSEQ multiplex PCR; the TCRdb copy retains only in-frame clones and omits some. The sample includes roughly 100,000 clones, 90% seen only once; the top ten take about 5%. Sequencing was performed on peripheral blood, taken on day 0 of AZD1222 vaccination. The receptors shown here come from an adult in good health.

This rearrangement joins TRBV7-8 to TRBJ1-2; perhaps TRBD1 as D (5 bases). CDR3 size: 14 residues. With 5 bases removed from V and 4 bases from J, the gap between germline ends came to 14 bases. Germline-derived CDR1 and CDR2 are SGHVS and FQNEAQ. In nucleotides, the CDR3 is TGTGCCAGCAGCCCGGGGGGAGAGGGCTATGGCTACACCTTC. Translation gives CASSPGGEGYGYTF.

The chain combines TRBV29-1 with TRBJ2-2; D is possibly TRBD1 (5 bases). V dropped 2 bases and J dropped 6 bases, with 13 bases sitting between them. The CDR3 covers 14 residues. The germline V gene encodes CDR1 SQVTM and CDR2 ANQGSEA. For the CDR3, the DNA is TGCAGCGTTGAAACGCAGGGCTTAGCCGGGGAGCTGTTTTTT. Translated, it gives CSVETQGLAGELFF.

V and J are TRBV7-9 and TRBJ2-7; D ambiguous. The V end was cut by 5 bases, the J end by 6 bases, with 11 bases between. Germline values: CDR1 SEHNR, CDR2 FQNEAQ (reference sequence). The CDR3 has 12 amino acids. CDR3 amino acids: CASSPSAGEQYF. The CDR3 DNA follows: TGTGCCAGCAGCCCGTCCGCCGGCGAGCAGTACTTC. Drawing the rest from reference TRBV7-9 and TRBJ2-7, the complete variable domain is DTGVSQNPRHKITKRGQNVTFRCDPISEHNRLYWYRQTLGQGPEFLTYFQNEAQLEKSRLLSDRFSAERPKGSFSTLEIQRTEQGDSAMYLCASSPSAGEQYFGPGTRLTVT.

This clone was counted once. The rearrangement joins TRBV5-1 to TRBJ1-4; D is uncertain. CDR1 and CDR2 from the germline V gene are SGHRS and YFSETQ. This CDR3 contains 13 residues. Trimming took 0 bases from V and 6 from J, leaving 6 bases between them. As DNA, the CDR3 is TGCGCCAGCAGCTTGGACGGGTATGAAAAACTGTTTTTT. Translating it yields CASSLDGYEKLFF.

With regard to this clone: Different DNA sequences within this sample yield the same CDR3. This chain uses TRBV27 with TRBJ1-6; tentatively, D is TRBD1 (5 bases). Germline V gene lookup returns CDR1 MNHEY and CDR2 SMNVEV (reference sequence). The CDR3 consists of 13 residues. V was cut by 6 bases and J by 2 bases, with 5 bases left in between. The CDR3 DNA reads as TGTGCCAGCAGGGGACCCTATAATTCACCCCTCCACTTT. It encodes CASRGPYNSPLHF.

V gene TRBV6-2 or TRBV6-3 combines with J gene TRBJ2-7; D unclear. CDR3 size: 16 residues. Per germline, CDR1 MNHEY and CDR2 SVGEGT. The ends were cut back, 0 bases at V and 0 bases at J, with 12 bases in the middle. CDR3 sequence reads: CASSYSTQLGSYEQYF. In DNA form, the CDR3 reads TGTGCCAGCAGTTACTCGACACAGCTGGGCTCCTACGAGCAGTACTTC.

The chain combines TRBV6-4 with TRBJ2-2, with D perhaps matching TRBD1 (6 bases). The CDR3 has 14 amino acids. Looked up from germline, CDR1 is MRHNA and CDR2 is SNTAGT. V was clipped by 8 bases and J by 2 bases, with 12 bases between them. CDR3 protein: CASRRTVNTGELFF. For the CDR3, the DNA is TGTGCCAGCCGACGGACAGTAAACACCGGGGAGCTGTTTTTT.

The rearrangement links TRBV2 to TRBJ1-4; TRBD1 is a possible D gene (6 bases). CDR3 length equals 13 residues. CDR1 is SNHLY and CDR2 is FYNNEI in the germline V gene. V was clipped by 7 bases and J by 7 bases, with 13 bases between them. The DNA for the CDR3 is TGTGCCAGCAAGAGGGGGTTGGGTGAAAAACTGTTTTTT. It yields the protein CASKRGLGEKLFF.

The V and J genes are TRBV4-1 and TRBJ2-3; TRBD2 aligns across 7 bases. After removal of 3 bases from V and 4 bases from J, the junction contained 10 bases not matched to a gene. This CDR3 has 16 residues. CDR1 MGHRA and CDR2 YSYEKL come from the germline V gene. The CDR3 DNA is TGCGCCAGCAGCCATCCTCCTCGGACTAGAGCAGATACGCAGTATTTT. Amino acids: CASSHPPRTRADTQYF.

This sequence joins TRBV5-1 and TRBJ2-3; the D gene is possibly TRBD2 (5 bases). The length of the CDR3 is 14 residues. Germline CDR1 SGHRS, CDR2 YFSETQ. V gave up 10 bases and J gave up 1 base, with 16 bases separating them. Here the CDR3 reads CACSDARGTDTQYF. In DNA form, the CDR3 reads TGCGCCTGCTCTGACGCGCGGGGCACAGATACGCAGTATTTT.

The chain uses TRBV4-3 and TRBJ1-2; D remains unclear. In germline, CDR1 is LGHNA, CDR2 YSLEER. This CDR3 is built from 14 residues. Deletions cut 1 base from V and 4 bases from J, with 10 bases between. As DNA, the CDR3 is TGCGCCAGCAGCCAAGGTGGAGGTGGCTATGGCTACACCTTC. Its protein product is CASSQGGGGYGYTF.